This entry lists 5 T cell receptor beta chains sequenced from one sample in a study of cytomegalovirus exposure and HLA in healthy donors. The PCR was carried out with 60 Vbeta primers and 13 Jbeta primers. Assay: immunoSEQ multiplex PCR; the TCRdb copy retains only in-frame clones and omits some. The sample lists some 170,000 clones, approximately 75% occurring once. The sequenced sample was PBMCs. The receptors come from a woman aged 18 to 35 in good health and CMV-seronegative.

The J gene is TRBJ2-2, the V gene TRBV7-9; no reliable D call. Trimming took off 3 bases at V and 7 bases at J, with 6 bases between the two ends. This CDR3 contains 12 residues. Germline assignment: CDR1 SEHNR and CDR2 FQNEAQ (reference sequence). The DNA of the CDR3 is TGTGCCAGCAGCTTTGCAGGCGGGGAGCTGTTTTTT. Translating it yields CASSFAGGELFF.

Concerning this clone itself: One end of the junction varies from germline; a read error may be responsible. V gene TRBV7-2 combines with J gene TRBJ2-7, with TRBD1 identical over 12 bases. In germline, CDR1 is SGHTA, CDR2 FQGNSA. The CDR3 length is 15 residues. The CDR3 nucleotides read TGTGCCAGCAGCTTGGCCGGGACAGGGGGCTACGGGCAGTACTTC. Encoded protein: CASSLAGTGGYGQYF.

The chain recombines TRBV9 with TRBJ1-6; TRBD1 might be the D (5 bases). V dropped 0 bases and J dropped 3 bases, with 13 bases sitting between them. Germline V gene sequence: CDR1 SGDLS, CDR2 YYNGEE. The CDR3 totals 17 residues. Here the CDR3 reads CASSVDPRGHYNSPLHF. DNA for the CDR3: TGTGCCAGCAGCGTAGATCCGCGGGGCCACTATAATTCACCCCTCCACTTT.

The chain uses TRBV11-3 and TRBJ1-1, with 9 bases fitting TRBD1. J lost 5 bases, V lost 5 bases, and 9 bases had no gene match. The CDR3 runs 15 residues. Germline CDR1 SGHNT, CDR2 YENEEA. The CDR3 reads CASSTGQGRGTEAFF. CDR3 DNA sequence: TGTGCCAGCAGCACCGGACAGGGGAGAGGAACTGAAGCTTTCTTT. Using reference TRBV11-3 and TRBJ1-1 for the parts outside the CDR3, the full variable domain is EAGVVQSPRYKIIEKKQPVAFWCNPISGHNTLYWYLQNLGQGPELLIRYENEEAVDDSQLPKDRFSAERLKGVDSTLKIQPAELGDSAVYLCASSTGQGRGTEAFFGQGTRLTVV.

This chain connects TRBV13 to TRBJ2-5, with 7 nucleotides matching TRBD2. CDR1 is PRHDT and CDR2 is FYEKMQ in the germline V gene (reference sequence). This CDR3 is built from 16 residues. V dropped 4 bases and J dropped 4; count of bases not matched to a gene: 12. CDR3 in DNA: TGTGCCAGCAGCTCTACCACCGGGGAGGGGCGAGAGACCCAGTACTTC. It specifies CASSSTTGEGRETQYF.